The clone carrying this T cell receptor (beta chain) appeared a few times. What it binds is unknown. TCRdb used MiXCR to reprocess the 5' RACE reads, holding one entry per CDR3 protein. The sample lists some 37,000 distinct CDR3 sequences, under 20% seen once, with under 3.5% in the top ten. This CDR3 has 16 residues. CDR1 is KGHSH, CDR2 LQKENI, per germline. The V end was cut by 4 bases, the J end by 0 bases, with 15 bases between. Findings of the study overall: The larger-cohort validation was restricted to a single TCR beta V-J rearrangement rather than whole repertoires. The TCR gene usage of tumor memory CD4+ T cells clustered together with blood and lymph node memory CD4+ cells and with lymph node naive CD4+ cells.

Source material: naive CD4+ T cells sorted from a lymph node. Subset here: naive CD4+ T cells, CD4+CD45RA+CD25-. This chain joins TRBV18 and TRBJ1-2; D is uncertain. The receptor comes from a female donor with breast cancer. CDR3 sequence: CASSLRDGESNYGYTF. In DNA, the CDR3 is TGTGCCAGCTCACTAAGAGACGGAGAATCTAACTATGGCTACACCTTC. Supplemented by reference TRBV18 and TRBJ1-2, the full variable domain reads NAGVMQNPRHLVRRRGQEARLRCSPMKGHSHVYWYRQLPEEGLKFMVYLQKENIIDESGMPKERFSAEFPKEGPSILRIQQVVRGDSAAYFCASSLRDGESNYGYTFGSGTRLTVV.